These 17 T cell receptor beta chains share one sample of origin, sequenced in a study of blood T cell repertoires in COVID-19 (dated by TCRdb to 2020 to 2022). The library was generated by the immunoSEQ multiplex PCR assay. TCRdb took over this immuneACCESS table, retaining in-frame rearrangements with V and J assigned. Such tables are incomplete; in checked studies, under half of the missing clones stem from an unresolved V gene, and the remainder is unexplained. This sample lists about 210,000 clones; 75% to 85% were detected once. Of the sample, roughly 8.7% falls within the top ten clones. Source material: peripheral blood. The receptors originated from a man in his fifties or sixties with active or convalescent COVID-19.

This clone was recorded at least ten times. The chain carries TRBV28 and TRBJ1-5; possibly TRBD1 for D (5 bases). Trimming pared 5 bases from V and 5 bases from J, leaving 7 bases between. Germline V gene lookup returns CDR1 MDHEN and CDR2 SYDVKM. The CDR3 consists of 12 residues. CDR3 region: CASSEGDQPQHF. The CDR3 bases are TGTGCCAGCAGTGAAGGGGATCAGCCCCAGCATTTT.

In its sample, this clone was seen once. The J gene is TRBJ2-5, the V gene TRBV25-1; 7 positions match TRBD1. The CDR3 consists of 14 residues. Looked up from germline, CDR1 is MGHDK and CDR2 is SYGVNS. V was pared by 5 bases and J by 3 bases, with 6 bases of the junction left unmatched. In nucleotides, the CDR3 is TGTGCCAGCAGTAAAACGGGACAGAAAGAGACCCAGTACTTC. Translated: CASSKTGQKETQYF.

This sequence joins TRBV7-2 and TRBJ1-2; D unresolved. This CDR3 is built from 14 residues. The germline V and J ends were trimmed by 4 bases and 6 bases, with 15 bases remaining between them. Germline values: CDR1 SGHTA, CDR2 FQGNSA. The CDR3 sequence is CASSSGRGPNGYTF. In DNA form, the CDR3 reads TGTGCCAGCAGCTCGGGGAGAGGGCCCAATGGCTACACCTTC.

The V and J genes are TRBV3-1 (or the pseudogene TRBV3-2) and TRBJ1-1; D gene uncertain. The CDR3 loop spans 13 amino acids. CDR1 is LGHDT and CDR2 is YNNKEL in the germline V gene (reference sequence). Trimming shortened V by 0 bases and J by 6 bases, and 8 bases separated the two germline ends. The CDR3 DNA sequence: TGTGCCAGCAGCCAAGATCAGATCGCTGAAGCTTTCTTT. Amino acids: CASSQDQIAEAFF.

The V gene is TRBV13, the J gene TRBJ2-5; maybe TRBD2 (5 bases). V shed 5 bases and J shed 4 bases, with 5 bases lying between them. Per germline, CDR1 PRHDT and CDR2 FYEKMQ (reference sequence). There are 11 residues in the CDR3. The CDR3 reads CASSRGETQYF. Here the CDR3 DNA reads TGTGCCAGCAGCCGGGGAGAGACCCAGTACTTC. The variable domain in full, with the rest retrieved from reference TRBV13 and TRBJ2-5, is AAGVIQSPRHLIKEKRETATLKCYPIPRHDTVYWYQQGPGQDPQFLISFYEKMQSDKGSIPDRFSAQQFSDYHSELNMSSLELGDSALYFCASSRGETQYFGPGTRLLVL.

The chain has TRBV3-1 (or the pseudogene TRBV3-2) and TRBJ2-7; TRBD1 might be the D (6 bases). The CDR3 consists of 12 residues. Germline CDR1 is LGHDT and CDR2 is YNNKEL (reference sequence). Trimming removed 2 bases from V and 4 bases from J, with 6 bases in between. The CDR3 protein is CASSQQGYEQYF. CDR3 coding DNA: TGTGCCAGCAGCCAACAGGGGTACGAGCAGTACTTC.

The chain joins TRBV7-2 to TRBJ2-2, with 7 bases identical to TRBD1. V lost 5 bases to trimming and J lost 2 bases; unmatched junction nucleotides: 17. The CDR3 sequence is 19 residues long. Germline CDR1 reads SGHTA; CDR2 reads FQGNSA. The DNA of the CDR3 is TGTGCCAGCAGCCGCCGATTTAAGACAGGGCTGGTTAACACCGGGGAGCTGTTTTTT. Its protein is CASSRRFKTGLVNTGELFF.

The V gene is TRBV12-3 or TRBV12-4, the J gene TRBJ1-1, with TRBD1 as a possible D gene (5 bases). The ends were cut back, 1 base at V and 8 bases at J, with 5 bases in the middle. The CDR3 extends over 11 amino acids. CDR3 sequence reads: CASSLGTEAFF. The CDR3, as DNA: TGTGCCAGCAGTTTAGGGACAGAAGCTTTCTTT.

This clone has only one observation. The chain uses TRBV7-8 and TRBJ1-5; D is ambiguous. This CDR3 region has 15 residues. Trimming removed 2 bases from V and 4 bases from J, with 12 bases in between. Germline V gene sequence: CDR1 SGHVS, CDR2 FQNEAQ. The CDR3 DNA follows: TGTGCCAGCAGCTTATCTCCCAGTCTTAATCAGCCCCAGCATTTT. Translated, it gives CASSLSPSLNQPQHF.

The chain carries TRBV7-9 and TRBJ1-4, with 7 bases aligning to TRBD1. Unmatched junction bases numbered 5, after V lost 8 bases and J lost 8 bases. The germline gives CDR1 SEHNR, CDR2 FQNEAQ (reference sequence). CDR3 length: 12 residues. CDR3 in DNA: TGTGCCAGCCAGGGGGGAGGAGAAAAACTGTTTTTT. This encodes CASQGGGEKLFF. Full variable domain (outside the CDR3, taken from reference TRBV7-9 and TRBJ1-4): DTGVSQNPRHKITKRGQNVTFRCDPISEHNRLYWYRQTLGQGPEFLTYFQNEAQLEKSRLLSDRFSAERPKGSFSTLEIQRTEQGDSAMYLCASQGGGEKLFFGSGTQLSVL.

V gene TRBV21-1 combines with J gene TRBJ2-7; TRBD2, as called in the table, went unchecked against the DNA. TRBV21-1 is shown as a pseudogene. The CDR3 spans 16 residues. Here the CDR3 DNA reads TGTGCCAGCAGCAAAGCTGAACTAGCGGGGACCTACGAGCAGTACGTC. This sequence encodes CASSKAELAGTYEQYV.

The V gene is TRBV28, the J gene TRBJ1-2; TRBD1 is a possible D gene (5 bases). The germline V and J ends were trimmed by 4 bases and 6 bases, with 18 bases remaining between them. From germline, CDR1 is MDHEN and CDR2 SYDVKM. This CDR3 comprises 15 residues. Written as DNA, the CDR3 is TGTGCCAGCAGTTCACCTTTTGACAGCTTTCATGGCTACACCTTC. It specifies CASSSPFDSFHGYTF.

This clone came up once. V usage is TRBV5-6 and J usage is TRBJ2-1; 9 positions agree with TRBD2. The germline CDR1 and CDR2 sequences are SGHDT and YYEEEE. V lost 4 bases to trimming and J lost 9 bases; unmatched junction nucleotides: 14. The CDR3 sequence is 16 residues long. The CDR3 reads CASSPEGRGGISEQFF. The CDR3 bases are TGTGCCAGCAGCCCCGAGGGGCGGGGGGGCATTAGTGAGCAGTTCTTC.

This clone showed up just a few times. V usage is TRBV27 and J usage is TRBJ2-3, with D possibly being TRBD2 (5 bases). The length of the CDR3 is 14 residues. Germline V gives CDR1 MNHEY, CDR2 SMNVEV (reference sequence). V was trimmed by 4 bases and J by 6 bases, leaving 14 bases between them. This CDR3 reads CASSSRDPTDTQYF. In DNA, the CDR3 is TGTGCCAGCAGTTCTCGGGATCCGACGGATACGCAGTATTTT.

The chain joins TRBV5-4 to TRBJ2-5, with TRBD1 matching over 7 bases. The CDR3 covers 12 residues. Trimming removed 9 bases from V and 3 bases from J; junction bases left unmatched: 5. Germline values: CDR1 SGHNT, CDR2 YYREEE (reference sequence). CDR3 in amino acids: CATRTGKETQYF. CDR3 bases: TGTGCCACCCGGACAGGCAAAGAGACCCAGTACTTC.

The rearrangement links TRBV15 to TRBJ1-4; D possibly corresponds to TRBD1 (5 bases). The CDR3 is 15 amino acids. Germline V gives CDR1 LNHNV, CDR2 YYDKDF (reference sequence). Trimming shortened V by 0 bases and J by 7 bases, and 12 bases separated the two germline ends. The CDR3, as DNA: TGTGCCACCAGCAGAGATCGGGGGTACTTTGAAAAACTGTTTTTT. It is translated as CATSRDRGYFEKLFF.

The chain links TRBV2 to TRBJ1-5, with D possibly being TRBD1 (5 bases). V dropped 4 bases and J dropped 11 bases, with 21 bases sitting between them. Germline V gene data show CDR1 as SNHLY and CDR2 as FYNNEI. This CDR3 spans 15 amino acids. CDR3: CASSGLVGGSSAQHF. CDR3 nucleotide sequence: TGTGCCAGCAGTGGCCTCGTGGGGGGATCATCGGCCCAGCATTTT.